The clone carrying this T cell receptor (beta chain) was picked up many times. Its specificity is not known. Trimming shortened V by 1 base and J by 2 bases, and 14 bases separated the two germline ends. In germline, CDR1 is DFQATT, CDR2 SNEGSKA (reference sequence). This CDR3 spans 15 amino acids. The sample comes from a study of T cells in Graves' hyperthyroidism and ophthalmopathy. Study-wide results and limits: Within blood appeared most thyroid clonotypes that had expanded above 0.001.

There were TCR beta CDR3 regions amplified from RNA transcripts. Researchers ran a first-round RT-PCR on the TCR CDR3 using the HTBI primer set. TCRdb re-called the multiplex PCR reads with MiXCR, one entry per CDR3 protein. The profile shows under 250,000 distinct CDR3 sequences, more than 15% of them singletons. Together with thyroid ultrasound, orbital computed tomography, serum thyroxine and TRAb, clinical symptoms were used for diagnoses. PBMCs were collected from a 10 ml volume of fresh peripheral blood. The specimen was blood. The source of this sequence is a man aged 50 to 60 with Graves' hyperthyroidism. This chain joins TRBV20-1 and TRBJ2-5; the D is unclear. The CDR3 is CSARGWAGVQETQYF. The CDR3 DNA is TGCAGTGCTAGAGGCTGGGCAGGCGTGCAAGAGACCCAGTACTTC.